These 25 T cell receptor beta chains share one sample of origin, sequenced in a study of high-grade serous ovarian cancer treatment subgroups. Tumor samples were obtained before definitive surgery or chemotherapy. The repertoire was sequenced with immunoSEQ multiplex PCR; TCRdb's copy has only in-frame clones and lacks some. The table lists approximately 9,400 clones, roughly 70% of them singletons. Material for sequencing was tumor tissue. The receptors stem from a human donor with high-grade serous ovarian cancer.

The chain is built from TRBV29-1 and TRBJ1-2, with unresolved D. V lost 1 base and J 6 bases, leaving 15 bases between the germline ends. CDR3 length equals 14 residues. CDR1 SQVTM and CDR2 ANQGSEA come from the germline V gene. This chain's CDR3 is CSVEGGGRSDGYTF. CDR3 DNA: TGCAGCGTTGAAGGAGGCGGCCGATCCGATGGCTACACCTTC. The whole variable domain, filled in from reference TRBV29-1 and TRBJ1-2, reads SAVISQKPSRDICQRGTSLTIQCQVDSQVTMMFWYRQQPGQSLTLIATANQGSEATYESGFVIDKFPISRPNLTFSTLTVSNMSPEDSSIYLCSVEGGGRSDGYTFGSGTRLTVV.

The chain uses TRBV27 and TRBJ2-6; 7 bases match TRBD2. Germline V gene lookup returns CDR1 MNHEY and CDR2 SMNVEV (reference sequence). The CDR3 is made up of 14 amino acids. J gave up 2 bases and V 5 bases, and 0 bases lay outside the gene matches. The DNA of the CDR3 is TGTGCCAGCAGTCGGGAGGCTGGGGCCAACGTCCTGACTTTC. The encoded protein is CASSREAGANVLTF.

Within the sample, this clone is medium-sized (0.01 to 0.1%). The chain carries TRBV7-2 and TRBJ2-7, with D possibly being TRBD2 (6 bases). Trimming pared 4 bases from V and 6 bases from J, leaving 19 bases between. Germline CDR1 SGHTA, CDR2 FQGNSA. The CDR3 is 15 residues long. In nucleotides, the CDR3 is TGTGCCAGCAGCTCGTGGGGGGAGAGAAGAGGCGAGCAGTACTTC. The encoded protein is CASSSWGERRGEQYF.

The genes are TRBV27 and TRBJ2-7; D is ambiguous. Germline CDR1 reads MNHEY; CDR2 reads SMNVEV (reference sequence). The length of the CDR3 is 11 residues. The V and J ends lost 6 bases and 5 bases respectively, with 8 bases between them. The CDR3 DNA sequence: TGTGCCAGCAGCCAAGGGCACGAGCAGTACTTC. As protein: CASSQGHEQYF.

The chain is built from TRBV4-1 and TRBJ2-5, with TRBD2 identical over 11 bases. This CDR3 region has 16 residues. V dropped 3 bases and J dropped 2; count of bases not matched to a gene: 5. Germline V gene lookup returns CDR1 MGHRA and CDR2 YSYEKL. CDR3 sequence reads: CASSQAGLAVQETQYF. DNA of the CDR3: TGCGCCAGCAGCCAGGCGGGACTAGCGGTTCAAGAGACCCAGTACTTC.

V gene TRBV11-3 combines with J gene TRBJ2-5; 8 bases map to TRBD1. The CDR3 spans 15 residues. Germline CDR1 reads SGHNT; CDR2 reads YENEEA. The V segment lost 4 bases and the J segment 4 bases; nucleotides outside the gene matches: 8. The CDR3: CASSWSGGAGETQYF. The CDR3 DNA reads TGTGCCAGCAGCTGGTCAGGGGGCGCGGGAGAGACCCAGTACTTC. Looking up the rest from reference TRBV11-3 and TRBJ2-5 gives the full variable domain: EAGVVQSPRYKIIEKKQPVAFWCNPISGHNTLYWYLQNLGQGPELLIRYENEEAVDDSQLPKDRFSAERLKGVDSTLKIQPAELGDSAVYLCASSWSGGAGETQYFGPGTRLLVL.

V usage is TRBV7-9 and J usage is TRBJ2-5; D is unclear. CDR1 and CDR2 from the germline V gene are SEHNR and FQNEAQ (reference sequence). This CDR3 is built from 14 residues. V was clipped by 1 base and J by 2 bases, with 8 bases between them. CDR3 residues: CASSLEWDQETQYF. DNA for the CDR3: TGTGCCAGCAGCTTAGAGTGGGATCAAGAGACCCAGTACTTC.

The chain links TRBV15 to TRBJ1-4; TRBD1 matches 11 bases. The V and J ends lost 8 bases and 2 bases, in that order; junction bases with no gene match: 7. In germline, CDR1 is LNHNV, CDR2 YYDKDF (reference sequence). This CDR3 comprises 16 residues. CDR3 in amino acids: CATGTGTGGTNEKLFF. CDR3 DNA sequence: TGTGCCACCGGAACCGGGACAGGGGGGACTAATGAAAAACTGTTTTTT.

The chain uses TRBV7-9 and TRBJ1-2, with unresolved D. CDR1 and CDR2 from the germline V gene are SEHNR and FQNEAQ (reference sequence). V was cut by 3 bases and J by 7 bases, with 12 bases left in between. The length of the CDR3 is 13 residues. The CDR3 DNA reads TGTGCCAGCAGCTTGGGTGGGAGGGCTGGCTACACCTTC. Residues: CASSLGGRAGYTF.

J is TRBJ1-1 and V is TRBV7-3; D might be TRBD1 (5 bases). Germline-derived CDR1 and CDR2 are SGHTA and FQGTGA. The CDR3 totals 13 residues. The germline V and J ends were trimmed by 2 bases and 1 base, with 5 bases remaining between them. As DNA, the CDR3 is TGTGCCAGCAGCTTACAGGGGAACACTGAAGCTTTCTTT. This encodes CASSLQGNTEAFF.

The rearrangement uses TRBV6-5 and TRBJ2-1; TRBD2 aligns across 13 bases. The ends lost 6 bases at V and 10 bases at J; junction bases unmatched: 9. The CDR3 is 15 residues long. In germline, CDR1 is MNHEY, CDR2 SVGAGI. The CDR3 sequence is CASSLGTSGTGEQFF. The CDR3 DNA reads as TGTGCCAGCAGCCTCGGGACTAGCGGGACCGGGGAGCAGTTCTTC.

This clone appeared once. The genes are TRBV7-2 and TRBJ2-7; TRBD1 matches 8 bases. The CDR3 loop spans 14 amino acids. V dropped 8 bases and J dropped 3; count of bases not matched to a gene: 9. In germline, CDR1 is SGHTA, CDR2 FQGNSA. CDR3 protein: CASRLVGQGYEQYF. CDR3 coding DNA: TGTGCCAGCCGGCTCGTCGGACAGGGCTACGAGCAGTACTTC.

The V gene is TRBV27, the J gene TRBJ2-1, with D maybe TRBD2 (6 bases). The CDR3 loop spans 13 amino acids. Trimming removed 9 bases from V and 8 bases from J, with 17 bases in between. Germline assignment: CDR1 MNHEY and CDR2 SMNVEV (reference sequence). CDR3 amino acids: CASSAGISHEQFF. The CDR3 DNA follows: TGTGCCAGTAGCGCGGGGATCTCCCATGAGCAGTTCTTC.

The chain recombines TRBV6-5 with TRBJ1-1; possible D gene TRBD1, 6 bases. Trimming took 1 base from V and 4 from J, leaving 7 bases between them. CDR1 and CDR2 (germline): MNHEY, SVGAGI. The CDR3 totals 13 residues. CDR3 sequence reads: CASSYFRGTEAFF. The CDR3 DNA is TGTGCCAGCAGTTACTTCAGGGGCACTGAAGCTTTCTTT.

The J gene is TRBJ2-1, the V gene TRBV6-1; 7 bases align to TRBD2. Per the germline V gene, CDR1 is MNHNS and CDR2 is SASEGT. The CDR3 sequence is 11 residues long. With 7 bases clipped from V and 12 bases from J, the junction kept 6 bases outside the gene matches. DNA of the CDR3: TGTGCCAGCATCGGCGGGAGAAGGCAGTTCTTC. Translated, it gives CASIGGRRQFF.

This clone was seen a handful of times. This chain joins TRBV28 and TRBJ1-2; the match to TRBD1 covers 7 bases. Per the germline V gene, CDR1 is MDHEN and CDR2 is SYDVKM. CDR3 length: 14 residues. Trimming removed 6 bases from V and 4 bases from J; junction bases left unmatched: 8. The CDR3 DNA is TGTGCCAGCAGCATGCCGGGACAGTCCTATGGCTACACCTTC. Translated, it gives CASSMPGQSYGYTF.

The chain is built from TRBV5-4 and TRBJ2-3; no definite D call. CDR1 and CDR2 (germline): SGHNT, YYREEE (reference sequence). V lost 2 bases, J lost 0 bases, and 13 bases lay in between. This CDR3 has 16 amino acids. The CDR3 reads CASSFVLTPSTDTQYF. CDR3 nucleotides: TGTGCCAGCAGCTTCGTTCTAACTCCTAGCACAGATACGCAGTATTTT. Full variable domain (missing parts from reference TRBV5-4 and TRBJ2-3): ETGVTQSPTHLIKTRGQQVTLRCSSQSGHNTVSWYQQALGQGPQFIFQYYREEENGRGNFPPRFSGLQFPNYSSELNVNALELDDSALYLCASSFVLTPSTDTQYFGPGTRLTVL.

The V and J genes are TRBV19 and TRBJ1-3; 8 bases are shared with TRBD1. This CDR3 contains 16 residues. Per germline, CDR1 LNHDA and CDR2 SQIVND (reference sequence). Trimming removed 5 bases from V and 0 bases from J; junction bases left unmatched: 6. The CDR3 sequence: CASSPGTGGSGNTIYF. The CDR3, as DNA: TGTGCCAGTAGTCCCGGGACAGGTGGCTCTGGAAACACCATATATTTT.

This rearrangement joins TRBV30 to TRBJ1-3; weak D call: TRBD1 (6 bases). Germline loops: CDR1 GTSNPN, CDR2 SVGIG (reference sequence). Trimming took 3 bases from V and 0 from J, leaving 12 bases between them. The CDR3 length is 15 residues. CDR3 DNA sequence: TGTGCCTGGAGCCGGGACATCAGCTCTGGAAACACCATATATTTT. Translated, it gives CAWSRDISSGNTIYF.

This clone was seen more than once but under ten times. The chain's CDR3 is CASSPQGAQRGYTF. The CDR3 nucleotides are TGTGCCAGCAGTCCCCAGGGGGCCCAAAGAGGCTACACCTTC. This sequence joins TRBV27 and TRBJ1-2, with 8 bases lining up with TRBD1. The CDR3 is 14 amino acids. Trimming took 5 bases from V and 8 from J; bases not matched to a gene: 10. CDR1 is MNHEY, CDR2 SMNVEV, per germline (reference sequence).

In its sample, this clone was seen a few times. The chain links TRBV12-1 to TRBJ1-1; the table's TRBD1 call for D was not verified on the DNA. TRBV12-1 is labeled a pseudogene. This CDR3 is built from 15 residues. CDR3 sequence reads: CASSLAGFGWTEAFF. CDR3 sequence (DNA): TGTGCCAGCAGCTTAGCAGGGTTTGGTTGGACTGAAGCTTTCTTT.

J is TRBJ1-6 and V is TRBV5-6; D gene unclear. The CDR3 contains 15 residues. From germline, CDR1 is SGHDT and CDR2 YYEEEE. V lost 0 bases to trimming and J lost 2 bases, with 6 bases between them. As DNA, the CDR3 is TGTGCCAGCAGCTTGGCTGGACCCTATAATTCACCCCTCCACTTT. Amino acids: CASSLAGPYNSPLHF.

The V call is TRBV14, the J call TRBJ2-1; D is undetermined. Between the trimmed V and J ends, which lost 4 bases and 9 bases, there was a span of 10 bases. Germline V gene sequence: CDR1 SGHDN, CDR2 FVKESK. CDR3 length: 12 residues. This chain's CDR3 is CASSRVAVEQFF. CDR3 bases: TGTGCCAGCAGCCGAGTAGCTGTTGAGCAGTTCTTC.

This clone was detected a few times. V and J are TRBV27 and TRBJ1-2, with D perhaps TRBD1 (6 bases). Per the germline V gene, CDR1 is MNHEY and CDR2 is SMNVEV (reference sequence). The CDR3 extends over 12 amino acids. V lost 5 bases, J lost 5 bases, and 9 bases lay in between. The CDR3 region has the DNA TGTGCCAGCAGTCCTCAGGGGTATGGCTACACCTTC. The encoded protein is CASSPQGYGYTF.

J is TRBJ1-3 and V is TRBV6-5; the match to TRBD1 covers 7 bases. Per the germline V gene, CDR1 is MNHEY and CDR2 is SVGAGI. The junction had 3 bases not matched to a gene; V was cut back by 6 bases and J by 1 base. This CDR3 has 14 residues. The CDR3 is CASSGTESGNTIYF. The CDR3 coding sequence is TGTGCCAGCAGCGGGACAGAGTCTGGAAACACCATATATTTT.